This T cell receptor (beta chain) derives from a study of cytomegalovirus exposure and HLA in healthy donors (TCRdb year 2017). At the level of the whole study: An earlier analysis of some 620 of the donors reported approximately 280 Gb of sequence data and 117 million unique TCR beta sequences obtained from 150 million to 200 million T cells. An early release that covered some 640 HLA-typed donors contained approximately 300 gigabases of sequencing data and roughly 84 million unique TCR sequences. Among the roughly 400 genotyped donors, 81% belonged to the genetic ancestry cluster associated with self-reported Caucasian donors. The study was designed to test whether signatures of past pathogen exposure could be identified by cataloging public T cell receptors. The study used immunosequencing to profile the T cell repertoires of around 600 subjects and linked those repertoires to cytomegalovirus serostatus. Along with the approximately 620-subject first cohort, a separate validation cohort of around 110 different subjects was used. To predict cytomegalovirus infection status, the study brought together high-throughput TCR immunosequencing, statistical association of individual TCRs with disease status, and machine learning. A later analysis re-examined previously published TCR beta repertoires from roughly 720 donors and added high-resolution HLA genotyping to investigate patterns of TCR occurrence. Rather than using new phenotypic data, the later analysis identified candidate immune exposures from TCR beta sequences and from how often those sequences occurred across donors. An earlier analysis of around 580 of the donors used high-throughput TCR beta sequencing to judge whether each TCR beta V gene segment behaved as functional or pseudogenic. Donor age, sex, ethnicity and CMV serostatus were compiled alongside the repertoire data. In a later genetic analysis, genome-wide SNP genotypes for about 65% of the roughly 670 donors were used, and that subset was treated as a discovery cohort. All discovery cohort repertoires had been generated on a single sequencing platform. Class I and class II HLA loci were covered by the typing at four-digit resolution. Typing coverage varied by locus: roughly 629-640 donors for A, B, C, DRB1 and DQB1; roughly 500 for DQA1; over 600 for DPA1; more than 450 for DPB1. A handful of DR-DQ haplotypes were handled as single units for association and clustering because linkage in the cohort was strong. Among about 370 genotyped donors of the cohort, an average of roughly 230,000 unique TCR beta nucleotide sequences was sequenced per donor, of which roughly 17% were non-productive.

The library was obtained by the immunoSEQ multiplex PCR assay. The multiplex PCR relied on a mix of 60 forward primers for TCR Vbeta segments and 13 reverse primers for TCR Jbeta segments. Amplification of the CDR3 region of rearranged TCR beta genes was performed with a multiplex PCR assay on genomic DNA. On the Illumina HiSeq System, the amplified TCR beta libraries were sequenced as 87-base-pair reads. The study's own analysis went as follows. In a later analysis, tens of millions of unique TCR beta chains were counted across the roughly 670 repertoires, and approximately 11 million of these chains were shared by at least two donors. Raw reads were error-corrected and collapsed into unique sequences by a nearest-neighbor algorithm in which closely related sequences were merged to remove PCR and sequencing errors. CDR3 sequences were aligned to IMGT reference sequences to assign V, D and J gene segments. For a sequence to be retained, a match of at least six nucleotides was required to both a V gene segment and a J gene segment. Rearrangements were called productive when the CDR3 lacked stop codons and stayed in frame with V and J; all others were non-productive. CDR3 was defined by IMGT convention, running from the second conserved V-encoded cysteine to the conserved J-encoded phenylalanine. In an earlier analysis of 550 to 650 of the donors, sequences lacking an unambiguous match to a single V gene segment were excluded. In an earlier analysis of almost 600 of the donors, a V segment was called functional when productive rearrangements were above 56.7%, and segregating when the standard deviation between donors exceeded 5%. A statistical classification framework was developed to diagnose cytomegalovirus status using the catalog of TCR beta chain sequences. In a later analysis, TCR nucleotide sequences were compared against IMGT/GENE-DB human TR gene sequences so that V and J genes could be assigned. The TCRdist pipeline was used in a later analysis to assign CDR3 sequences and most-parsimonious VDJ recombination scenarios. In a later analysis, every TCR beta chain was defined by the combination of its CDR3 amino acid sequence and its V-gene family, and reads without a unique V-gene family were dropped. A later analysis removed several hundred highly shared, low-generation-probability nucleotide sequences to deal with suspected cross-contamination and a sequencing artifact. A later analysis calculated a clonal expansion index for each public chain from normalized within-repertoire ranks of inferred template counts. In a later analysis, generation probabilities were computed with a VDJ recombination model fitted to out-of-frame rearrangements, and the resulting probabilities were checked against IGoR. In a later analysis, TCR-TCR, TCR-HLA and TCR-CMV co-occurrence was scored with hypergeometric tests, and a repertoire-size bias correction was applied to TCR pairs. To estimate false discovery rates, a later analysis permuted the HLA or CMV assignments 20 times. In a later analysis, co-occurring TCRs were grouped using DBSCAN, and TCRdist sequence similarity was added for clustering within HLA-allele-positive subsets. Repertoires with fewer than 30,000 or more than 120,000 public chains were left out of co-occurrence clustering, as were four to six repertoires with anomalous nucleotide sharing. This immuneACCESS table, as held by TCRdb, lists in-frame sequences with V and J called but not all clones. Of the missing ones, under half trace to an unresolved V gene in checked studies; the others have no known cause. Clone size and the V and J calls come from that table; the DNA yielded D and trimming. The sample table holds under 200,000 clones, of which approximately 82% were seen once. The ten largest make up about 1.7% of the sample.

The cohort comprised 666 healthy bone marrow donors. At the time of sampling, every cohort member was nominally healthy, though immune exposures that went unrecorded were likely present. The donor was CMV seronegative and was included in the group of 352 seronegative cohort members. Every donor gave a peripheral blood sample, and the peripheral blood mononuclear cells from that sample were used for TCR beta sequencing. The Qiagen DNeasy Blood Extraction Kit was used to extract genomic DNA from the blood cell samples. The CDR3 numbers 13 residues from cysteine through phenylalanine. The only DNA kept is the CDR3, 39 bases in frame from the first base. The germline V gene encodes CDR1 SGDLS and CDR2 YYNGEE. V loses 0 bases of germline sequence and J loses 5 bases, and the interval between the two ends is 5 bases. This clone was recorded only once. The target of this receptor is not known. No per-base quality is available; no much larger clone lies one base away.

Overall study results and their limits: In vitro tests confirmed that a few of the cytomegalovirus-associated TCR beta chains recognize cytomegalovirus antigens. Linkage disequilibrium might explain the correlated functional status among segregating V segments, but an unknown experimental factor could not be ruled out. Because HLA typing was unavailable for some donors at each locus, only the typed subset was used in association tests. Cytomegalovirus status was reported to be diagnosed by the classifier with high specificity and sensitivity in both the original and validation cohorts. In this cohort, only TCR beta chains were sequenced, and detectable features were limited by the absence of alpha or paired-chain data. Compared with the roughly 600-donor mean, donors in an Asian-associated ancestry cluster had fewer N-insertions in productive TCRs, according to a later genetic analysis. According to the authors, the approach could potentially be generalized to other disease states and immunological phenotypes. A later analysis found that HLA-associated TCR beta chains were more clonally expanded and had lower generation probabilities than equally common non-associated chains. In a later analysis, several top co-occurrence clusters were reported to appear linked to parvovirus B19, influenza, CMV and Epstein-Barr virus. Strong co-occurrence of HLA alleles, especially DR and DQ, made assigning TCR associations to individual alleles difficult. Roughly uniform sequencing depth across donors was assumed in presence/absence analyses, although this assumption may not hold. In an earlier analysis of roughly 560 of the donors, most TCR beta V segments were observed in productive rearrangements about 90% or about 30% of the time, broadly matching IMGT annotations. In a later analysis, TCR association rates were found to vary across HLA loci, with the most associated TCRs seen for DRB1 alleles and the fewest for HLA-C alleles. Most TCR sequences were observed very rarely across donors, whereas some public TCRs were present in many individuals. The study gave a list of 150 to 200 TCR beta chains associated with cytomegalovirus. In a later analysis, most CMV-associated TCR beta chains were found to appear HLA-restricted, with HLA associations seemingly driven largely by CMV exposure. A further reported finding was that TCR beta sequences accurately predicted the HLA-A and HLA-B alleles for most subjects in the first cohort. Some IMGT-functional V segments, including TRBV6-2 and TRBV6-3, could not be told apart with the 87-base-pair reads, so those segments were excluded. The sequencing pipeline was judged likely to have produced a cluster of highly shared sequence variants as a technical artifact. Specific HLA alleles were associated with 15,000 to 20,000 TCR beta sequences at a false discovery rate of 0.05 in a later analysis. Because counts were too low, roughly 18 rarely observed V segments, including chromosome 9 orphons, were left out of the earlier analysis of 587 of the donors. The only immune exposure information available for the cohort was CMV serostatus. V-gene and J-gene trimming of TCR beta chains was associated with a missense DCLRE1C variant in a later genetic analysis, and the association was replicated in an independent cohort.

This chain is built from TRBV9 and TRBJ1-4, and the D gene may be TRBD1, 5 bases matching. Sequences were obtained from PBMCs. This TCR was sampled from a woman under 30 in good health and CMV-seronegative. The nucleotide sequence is TGTGCCAGCAGCGTAGGGACAAATGAAAAACTGTTTTTT. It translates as CASSVGTNEKLFF.